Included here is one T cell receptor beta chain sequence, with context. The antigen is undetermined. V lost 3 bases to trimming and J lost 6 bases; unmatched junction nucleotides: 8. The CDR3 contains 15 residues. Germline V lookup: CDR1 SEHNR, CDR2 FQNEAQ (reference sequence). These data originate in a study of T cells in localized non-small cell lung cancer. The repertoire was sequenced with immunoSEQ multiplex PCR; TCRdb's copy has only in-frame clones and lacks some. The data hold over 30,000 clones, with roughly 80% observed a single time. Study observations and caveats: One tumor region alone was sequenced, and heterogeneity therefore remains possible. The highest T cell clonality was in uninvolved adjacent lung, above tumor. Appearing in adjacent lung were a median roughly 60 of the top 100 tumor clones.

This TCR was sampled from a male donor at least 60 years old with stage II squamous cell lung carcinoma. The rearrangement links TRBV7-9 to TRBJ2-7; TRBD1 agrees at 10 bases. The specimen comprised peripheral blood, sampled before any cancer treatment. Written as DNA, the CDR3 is TGTGCCAGCAGCTTTTGGACCGGGACAGGGGTCGAGCAGTACTTC. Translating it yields CASSFWTGTGVEQYF. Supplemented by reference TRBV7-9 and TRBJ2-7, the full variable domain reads DTGVSQNPRHKITKRGQNVTFRCDPISEHNRLYWYRQTLGQGPEFLTYFQNEAQLEKSRLLSDRFSAERPKGSFSTLEIQRTEQGDSAMYLCASSFWTGTGVEQYFGPGTRLTVT.